These T cell receptor beta chains were read from a single sample in a study of T-cell memory formation after mild COVID-19. One entry per CDR3 protein results from TCRdb running MiXCR on the 5' RACE reads. The table shows roughly 15,000 distinct CDR3 sequences, with 20% to 25% occurring only once. Input material: PBMCs or a T cell subset sorted from them (not recorded which). The receptors derive from a young man who had mild COVID-19 (a few samples of this study predate the infection). Cell type and time point are not known. The CDR3 runs from the conserved cysteine through the conserved F or W. The D gene is left open where the match is weak. The size field is filled for only some rows; it gives once, few, many or a size class.

>many|TRBD1|TRBV6-6|TRBJ1-1
TGTGCCAGCAGTTCCGCCGGGACAGTCACTGAAGCTTTCTTT
CASSSAGTVTEAFF
>many|.|TRBV7-7|TRBJ2-6
TGTGCTAGCAGCTTAGGAGTGCGGGGACCCAACGTCCTGACTTTC
CASSLGVRGPNVLTF
>many|.|TRBV5-1|TRBJ2-2
TGCGCCAGCAGCTTATCCCGACCGAACACCGGGGAGCTGTTTTTT
CASSLSRPNTGELFF
>few|TRBD1|TRBV2|TRBJ2-3
TGTGCCAGCAGTAAACAGCCGGGACAGGGGTCAGATACGCAGTATTTT
CASSKQPGQGSDTQYF
>many|.|TRBV19|TRBJ1-2
TGTGCCAGTAGACGACAGTCTAACTATGGCTACACCTTC
CASRRQSNYGYTF
>many|TRBD2|TRBV28|TRBJ2-3
TGTGCCAGCAGTTTCACCCTAGCGGGAGCGAGCACAGATACGCAGTATTTT
CASSFTLAGASTDTQYF
>large|.|TRBV6-4|TRBJ1-5
TGTGCCAGCAGTGACTTGGTATTTTGCAATCAGCCCCAGCATTTT
CASSDLVFCNQPQHF
>.|.|TRBV14|TRBJ2-1
TGTGCCAGCAGCCTCCACGCGGGGTTTTTTGCCGATGAGCAGTTCTTC
CASSLHAGFFADEQFF
>.|.|TRBV5-1|TRBJ1-2
TGCGCCAGCAGCACGAACATGGGCAGGGCGGATGGCTACACCTTC
CASSTNMGRADGYTF
>many|.|TRBV5-5|TRBJ2-3
TGTGCCAGCAGCTATACCGTCACAGGGTATGGCCCGTTCCGGACCACAGATACGCAGTATTTT
CASSYTVTGYGPFRTTDTQYF
>.|.|TRBV4-1|TRBJ2-7
TGCGCCAGCAGCCGCCGAAGAGGCGTGGGGATCGACGAGCAGTACTTC
CASSRRRGVGIDEQYF
>many|.|TRBV10-1|TRBJ2-5
TGCGCCAGCAGTGCGGACAAAGAGACCCAGTACTTC
CASSADKETQYF
>few|TRBD1|TRBV12-3/TRBV12-4|TRBJ1-2
TGTGCCAGCAGTTTAGCGTTCAGGACAGGGGGCTATGGCTACACCTTC
CASSLAFRTGGYGYTF
>many|TRBD1|TRBV20-1|TRBJ1-4
TGCAGTGCTAGATCTCCGGGACAGGGCAAGGAAAAACTGTTTTTT
CSARSPGQGKEKLFF
>.|.|TRBV20-1|TRBJ2-5
TGCAGTGCGCGGCGGGACCTCGAAGGAGCGACCCAGTACTTC
CSARRDLEGATQYF
>.|TRBD2|TRBV11-2|TRBJ2-1
TGTGCCAGCAGCTTATGGCGGGGGGGCCGGAATGAGCAGTTCTTC
CASSLWRGGRNEQFF
>.|.|TRBV27|TRBJ2-3
TGTGCCAGCAGTTTAGGCAGGGGAACAGATACGCAGTATTTT
CASSLGRGTDTQYF
>.|.|TRBV11-3|TRBJ2-2
TGTGCCAGCATCAAACTGGACACCGGGGAGCTGTTTTTT
CASIKLDTGELFF
>many|.|TRBV29-1|TRBJ2-7
TGCAGCGTTGATAAAGGGAATTACGAGCAGTACTTC
CSVDKGNYEQYF
>many|.|TRBV4-2|TRBJ1-4
TGTGCCAGCAGCCGAAACGACAGAAGACTGTTTTTT
CASSRNDRRLFF
>once|.|TRBV4-1|TRBJ2-3
TGCGCCAGCAGCCAAGTCGGGCCCACAGATACGCAGTATTTT
CASSQVGPTDTQYF
>.|TRBD1|TRBV4-3|TRBJ1-2
TGCGCCAGCAGCCGAATGGACAGGACCTATGGCTACACCTTC
CASSRMDRTYGYTF
>.|TRBD2|TRBV5-1|TRBJ2-1
TGCGCCAGCAGCTTGTGTGGACTAGCTGACAATGAGCAGTTCTTC
CASSLCGLADNEQFF
>many|.|TRBV19|TRBJ1-5
TGTGCCAGTAGCGAGAGCAATCAGCCCCAGCATTTT
CASSESNQPQHF
>many|.|TRBV5-1|TRBJ2-2
TGCGCCAGCAGATCGTCCGGGCGAGGGGACACCGGGGAGCTGTTTTTT
CASRSSGRGDTGELFF
>many|.|TRBV7-3|TRBJ2-1
TGTGCCAGCAGCTTAGGTAGGGCAGTGCCCTACAATGAGCAGTTCTTC
CASSLGRAVPYNEQFF
>.|.|TRBV10-3|TRBJ2-1
TGTGCCATCAGTGAGCGGGGGGCCAACAATGAGCAGTTCTTC
CAISERGANNEQFF
>few|.|TRBV6-2/TRBV6-3|TRBJ2-5
TGTGCCAGCAGTCCCTACCGACCAAACCAAGAGACCCAGTACTTC
CASSPYRPNQETQYF
>.|.|TRBV5-1|TRBJ2-5
TGCGCCAGCATGAGGGGCGAAGGGGAGACCCAGTACTTC
CASMRGEGETQYF